These 8 T cell receptor beta chains share one sample of origin, sequenced in a study of T cell changes during pregnancy in multiple sclerosis. Profiled with immunoSEQ multiplex PCR; TCRdb holds only in-frame clones, not every one. The sample includes 130,000 or so clones, 96% of them seen just once. Sequenced here: peripheral blood, sampled after pregnancy. The receptors derive from a female donor with multiple sclerosis, enrolled in a pregnancy study.

The rearrangement joins TRBV4-2 to TRBJ2-5; 7 bases agree with TRBD2. This CDR3 spans 15 amino acids. Germline V gene sequence: CDR1 LGHNA, CDR2 YNFKEQ. Trimming took 1 base from V and 1 from J; bases not matched to a gene: 3. The CDR3 is CASSQGGRGQETQYF. CDR3 bases: TGTGCCAGCAGCCAAGGCGGGAGAGGCCAAGAGACCCAGTACTTC.

The CDR3 DNA reads as TGCAGCGCCAGGGGTTCGCCTAGCATCAATGAGCAGTTCTTC. Translating it yields CSARGSPSINEQFF. This rearrangement joins TRBV29-1 to TRBJ2-1; a weak D match, TRBD1 (6 bases). Per the germline V gene, CDR1 is SQVTM and CDR2 is ANQGSEA. The CDR3 loop spans 14 amino acids. V gave up 7 bases and J gave up 6 bases, with 19 bases separating them.

This clone was counted a single time. The CDR3 loop is CASSSLVYNEQFF. The CDR3 DNA reads as TGCGCCAGCAGCTCCCTCGTATACAATGAGCAGTTCTTC. V and J are TRBV5-1 and TRBJ2-1; D remains ambiguous. V lost 3 bases, J lost 4 bases, and 8 bases lay in between. Germline V gene data show CDR1 as SGHRS and CDR2 as YFSETQ. The CDR3 covers 13 residues.

This chain connects TRBV19 to TRBJ2-2, with 8 bases identical to TRBD2. The CDR3 runs 14 residues. Germline-derived CDR1 and CDR2 are LNHDA and SQIVND (reference sequence). J was trimmed by 7 bases and V by 1 base; bases with no gene match: 2. The DNA for the CDR3 is TGTGCCAGTAGTATAGCGGGAGGGCTCGGGGAGCTGTTTTTT. This sequence encodes CASSIAGGLGELFF. The full variable domain, in which reference TRBV19 and TRBJ2-2 provide the parts outside the CDR3, is DGGITQSPKYLFRKEGQNVTLSCEQNLNHDAMYWYRQDPGQGLRLIYYSQIVNDFQKGDIAEGYSVSREKKESFPLTVTSAQKNPTAFYLCASSIAGGLGELFFGEGSRLTVL.

CDR3 DNA: TGTGCCAGCAGTCAACAGGGCTACGAGCAGTACTTC. It encodes CASSQQGYEQYF. V usage is TRBV6-6 and J usage is TRBJ2-7; tentative D call: TRBD1 (6 bases). The germline V and J ends were trimmed by 5 bases and 3 bases, with 8 bases remaining between them. Per the germline V gene, CDR1 is MNHNY and CDR2 is SVGAGI (reference sequence). The CDR3 has 12 amino acids.

The chain has TRBV5-1 and TRBJ2-2; 12 bases agree with TRBD2. Germline V gene sequence: CDR1 SGHRS, CDR2 YFSETQ. CDR3 length: 16 residues. The trim removed 1 base at V and 5 bases at J, leaving 3 bases unmatched. CDR3 in DNA: TGCGCCAGCAGCTTGCTAGCGGGAGGGCAGACCGGGGAGCTGTTTTTT. Encoded protein: CASSLLAGGQTGELFF.

V usage is TRBV6-5 and J usage is TRBJ2-5, with 9 bases matching TRBD1. This CDR3 comprises 15 residues. From germline, CDR1 is MNHEY and CDR2 SVGAGI. With V trimmed by 1 base and J by 4 bases, 4 bases remained unmatched. CDR3 residues: CASSYFGTGRETQYF. CDR3 sequence (DNA): TGTGCCAGCAGTTACTTCGGGACAGGGAGAGAGACCCAGTACTTC.

CDR3 in amino acids: CASSNRQGINQPQHF. The CDR3 DNA sequence: TGTGCCAGCAGTAATCGACAGGGAATCAATCAGCCCCAGCATTTT. The rearrangement uses TRBV6-6 and TRBJ1-5, with TRBD1 matching 7 bases. Trimming took 5 bases from V and 3 from J; bases not matched to a gene: 7. This CDR3 has 15 amino acids. Per germline, CDR1 MNHNY and CDR2 SVGAGI (reference sequence).